The T cell receptor beta chain described here comes from a study of shared clonotypes between healthy human individuals. Details on this clone: Antigen specificity is unknown.

At deep level, the assay was performed. Profiled with immunoSEQ multiplex PCR; TCRdb holds only in-frame clones, not every one. Here the sample spans approximately 530,000 clones, roughly 95% being singletons. Healthy HIV-negative adults without recent acute infections or vaccinations served as donors. Study conclusions and caveats: Rarefaction demonstrated incomplete sorted-subset sequencing despite large depth. The generation probabilities recorded for non-shared clonotypes fell below those of clonotypes shared by all four donors.

V was pared by 3 bases and J by 0 bases, with 9 bases between. The germline V gene encodes CDR1 MNHEY and CDR2 SMNVEV (reference sequence). CDR3 length: 14 residues. The sample consisted of naive CD4+ T cells sorted from blood. Subset described: CD45RA+ positively selected. The TCR comes from a woman in her thirties in good health. The chain has TRBV27 and TRBJ2-7; unclear D gene. Written as DNA, the CDR3 is TGTGCCAGCAGTTTCCGGGCCCTCTCCTACGAGCAGTACTTC. It encodes CASSFRALSYEQYF.